Listed below are T cell receptor beta chains from one sample, sequenced in a study of CD8 T cells in Susac syndrome. TCRdb independently ran MiXCR on the immunoSEQ multiplex PCR reads; one entry per CDR3 protein. The sample comprises about 140,000 distinct CDR3 sequences, 85% to 95% of which are singletons, and around 0.12% rests with the top ten. The sequenced sample consisted of CD4+ T cells from PBMCs. Source of these receptors: a human donor with multiple sclerosis. CDR3s include the opening cysteine and the closing phenylalanine or tryptophan. A D gene is named only where the DNA matches it firmly. Size tells how often a clone was seen (once, few, many) or the class of an expanded clone, and some rows leave it out.

>TRBD2|NA|TRBV30|TRBJ2-1
CAWSLGLAGGTNEQFF
TGTGCCTGGAGTCTGGGGCTAGCGGGGGGTACCAATGAGCAGTTCTTC
>NA|NA|TRBV11-2|TRBJ2-5
CASSRGYQETQYF
TGTGCCAGCAGCCGGGGGTACCAAGAGACCCAGTACTTC
>NA|NA|TRBV15|TRBJ1-5
CATSRVRRGNSNQPQHF
TGTGCCACCAGCAGAGTTCGAAGGGGCAATAGCAATCAGCCCCAGCATTTT
>NA|NA|TRBV15|TRBJ2-1
CATSRDGSAIYNEQFF
TGTGCCACCAGCAGAGATGGGAGTGCCATTTACAATGAGCAGTTCTTC
>NA|NA|TRBV15|TRBJ1-6
CATSRVEGSSPLHF
TGTGCCACCAGCAGAGTCGAGGGCAGCTCACCCCTCCACTTT
>NA|NA|TRBV29-1|TRBJ2-1
CSVEGQVLEQFF
TGCAGCGTTGAAGGGCAGGTACTTGAGCAGTTCTTC
>NA|NA|TRBV6-5|TRBJ2-5
CASSYGPTGWRQETQYF
TGTGCCAGCAGTTACGGGCCGACGGGTTGGAGGCAAGAGACCCAGTACTTC
>NA|NA|TRBV7-3|TRBJ2-5
CASSSAGGTETQYF
TGTGCCAGCAGCTCCGCAGGGGGGACGGAGACCCAGTACTTC
>NA|NA|TRBV5-1|TRBJ2-1
CASSFLAGFSGEQFF
TGCGCCAGCAGCTTCTTGGCAGGGTTTTCGGGTGAGCAGTTCTTC
>TRBD2|NA|TRBV6-1|TRBJ2-3
CASRHPFGRATDTQYF
TGTGCCAGCAGACATCCGTTCGGGAGGGCCACAGATACGCAGTATTTT
>TRBD1|NA|TRBV27|TRBJ1-4
CASSPTGVGGAREKLFF
TGTGCCAGCAGTCCGACAGGGGTAGGAGGTGCTCGTGAAAAACTGTTTTTT
>NA|NA|TRBV7-2|TRBJ1-2
CASSLRSGFPFVDYGYTF
TGTGCCAGCAGCTTAAGGTCGGGGTTTCCCTTTGTGGACTATGGCTACACCTTC
>NA|NA|TRBV7-8|TRBJ1-2
CASSSPPDGYTF
TGTGCCAGCAGCTCTCCGCCCGATGGCTACACCTTC
>NA|NA|TRBV20-1|TRBJ2-3
CSARTMFDTQYF
TGCAGTGCCCGGACAATGTTCGATACGCAGTATTTT
>TRBD2|NA|TRBV6-5|TRBJ2-7
CASSYSREKGEQYF
TGTGCCAGCAGTTATTCGCGGGAGAAGGGCGAGCAGTACTTC
>NA|NA|TRBV29-1|TRBJ2-7
CSVEGDIKEQYF
TGCAGCGTTGAAGGGGACATAAAAGAGCAGTACTTC
>NA|NA|TRBV27|TRBJ1-5
CASSPQKPDQPQHF
TGTGCCAGCAGCCCACAAAAGCCCGACCAGCCCCAGCATTTT
>NA|NA|TRBV24-1|TRBJ2-1
CATSDLTGTPLGRHYNEQFF
TGTGCCACCAGTGATTTGACAGGGACGCCCTTGGGGAGGCACTACAATGAGCAGTTCTTC
>TRBD2|NA|TRBV7-9|TRBJ2-3
CASSLAGTSGALGTQYF
TGTGCCAGCAGCTTAGCGGGGACTAGCGGGGCCCTCGGTACGCAGTATTTT
>NA|NA|TRBV7-2|TRBJ2-7
CASSLGQSTYEQYF
TGTGCCAGCAGCTTGGGGCAGTCGACCTACGAGCAGTACTTC
>NA|NA|TRBV7-8|TRBJ2-5
CASSLEMGLAQYF
TGTGCCAGCAGCTTAGAGATGGGGTTGGCCCAGTACTTC
>NA|once|TRBV3-1|TRBJ1-1
CASSRDRGTEAFF
TGTGCCAGCAGCCGCGACCGGGGAACTGAAGCTTTCTTT
>NA|NA|TRBV20-1|TRBJ1-5
CSARERGSNQPQHF
TGCAGTGCTAGAGAAAGGGGAAGCAATCAGCCCCAGCATTTT
>NA|NA|TRBV20-1|TRBJ1-5
CSALARVRNQPQHF
TGCAGTGCGCTAGCCAGGGTGCGCAATCAGCCCCAGCATTTT
>NA|NA|TRBV7-2|TRBJ1-5
CASSLDGNSNQPQHF
TGTGCCAGCAGCTTAGACGGGAATAGCAATCAGCCCCAGCATTTT
>NA|NA|TRBV2|TRBJ2-2
CASSEGGPSTGELFF
TGTGCCAGCAGTGAAGGGGGTCCGAGCACCGGGGAGCTGTTTTTT
>TRBD1|NA|TRBV29-1|TRBJ2-3
CSFGQVVNADTQYF
TGCAGCTTCGGACAGGTAGTGAATGCAGATACGCAGTATTTT
>TRBD1|once|TRBV29-1|TRBJ2-2
CSIGQGAITGELFF
TGCAGCATCGGACAGGGGGCGATCACCGGGGAGCTGTTTTTT
>TRBD2|NA|TRBV9|TRBJ2-3
CASSVGASGYTDTQYF
TGTGCCAGCAGCGTAGGGGCTAGCGGTTACACAGATACGCAGTATTTT
>NA|NA|TRBV27|TRBJ2-7
CASSRNIDGGYEQYF
TGTGCCAGCAGCCGGAACATCGATGGGGGCTACGAGCAGTACTTC
>TRBD1|NA|TRBV28|TRBJ1-2
CASSRTGGAFYGYTF
TGTGCCAGCAGCCGGACAGGGGGCGCTTTCTATGGCTACACCTTC
>NA|NA|TRBV20-1|TRBJ1-3
CSAPHGGRGNTIYF
TGCAGTGCTCCGCACGGTGGTCGCGGAAACACCATATATTTT
>NA|NA|TRBV9|TRBJ1-3
CASSVFDRSPSGNTIYF
TGTGCCAGCAGCGTTTTTGACAGGTCTCCCTCTGGAAACACCATATATTTT
>NA|NA|TRBV4-3|TRBJ2-3
CASSQDPGGQGTQYF
TGCGCCAGCAGCCAAGATCCGGGGGGCCAAGGTACGCAGTATTTT
>NA|NA|TRBV6-5|TRBJ2-5
CASSEPGKGLETQYF
TGTGCCAGCAGCGAGCCAGGGAAGGGGCTAGAGACCCAGTACTTC
>NA|NA|TRBV27|TRBJ2-7
CASSLKLGGPYEQYF
TGTGCCAGCAGTTTAAAGTTAGGAGGCCCCTACGAGCAGTACTTC
>TRBD1|NA|TRBV7-2|TRBJ2-5
CASSMRTGIETQYF
TGTGCCAGCAGCATGAGGACAGGAATCGAGACCCAGTACTTC
>TRBD2|NA|TRBV12-3/TRBV12-4|TRBJ2-1
CASSLSVIRGLAGAGSYNEQFF
TGTGCCAGCAGCCTATCCGTTATTCGTGGGCTAGCGGGGGCCGGGTCCTACAATGAGCAGTTCTTC
>NA|NA|TRBV12-3/TRBV12-4|TRBJ1-4
CASKEGNEKLFF
TGTGCCAGCAAAGAGGGGAATGAAAAACTGTTTTTT
>NA|NA|TRBV12-3/TRBV12-4|TRBJ2-2
CASSSQGINRGRELFF
TGTGCCAGCAGTTCTCAGGGAATTAATAGAGGGCGGGAGCTGTTTTTT
>TRBD2|NA|TRBV7-9|TRBJ2-1
CASSPGTSAHNEQFF
TGTGCCAGCAGCCCAGGGACTAGCGCCCACAATGAGCAGTTCTTC
>NA|NA|TRBV20-1|TRBJ2-5
CSARDLVGGQETQYF
TGCAGTGCTAGAGATCTCGTCGGAGGGCAAGAGACCCAGTACTTC
>NA|once|TRBV27|TRBJ1-3
CASSLSSLGNTIYF
TGTGCCAGCAGTTTGTCGAGTCTTGGAAACACCATATATTTT
>NA|NA|TRBV20-1|TRBJ1-1
CSARDFGLLNTEAFF
TGCAGTGCTAGAGATTTTGGCCTCTTGAACACTGAAGCTTTCTTT
>TRBD1|NA|TRBV7-6|TRBJ2-5
CASSLTGKKEETQYF
TGTGCCAGCAGCTTGACAGGGAAGAAGGAGGAGACCCAGTACTTC
>NA|NA|TRBV15|TRBJ2-3
CATSRGTAPDTQYF
TGTGCCACCAGCAGGGGGACGGCCCCGGATACGCAGTATTTT
>NA|NA|TRBV7-8|TRBJ1-2
CASSASTTSYGYTF
TGTGCCAGCAGCGCGAGTACCACCTCCTATGGCTACACCTTC
>NA|NA|TRBV27|TRBJ2-3
CASRRTGRTDTQYF
TGTGCCAGCAGGCGGACGGGTCGCACAGATACGCAGTATTTT
>NA|NA|TRBV29-1|TRBJ2-7
CSVEEGLPYEQYF
TGCAGCGTTGAAGAGGGACTTCCCTACGAGCAGTACTTC
>NA|NA|TRBV7-8|TRBJ2-3
CASSLGLSRLLDTQYF
TGTGCCAGCAGCTTGGGGCTGTCGAGACTGCTGGATACGCAGTATTTT